Given below is one T cell receptor (beta chain) in context. The antigen is undetermined. This sample is drawn from a study of shared clonotypes between healthy human individuals. General observations from the study: Lower generation probabilities were found for non-shared clonotypes than for those shared by all four donors. Limited genetic and exposure-history diversity came from having few donors. A few donors showed sharing of approximately 5% of naive CD4 clonotypes.

Adult Caucasians living in Nashville, Tennessee made up all of the donors. Germline values: CDR1 MNHEY, CDR2 SMNVEV (reference sequence). This CDR3 is 13 amino acids long. V lost 6 bases, J lost 4 bases, and 5 bases stayed unmatched. Measured with immunoSEQ multiplex PCR; TCRdb has only the in-frame clones, and not every one. This repertoire shows some 1.4 million clones, approximately 97% found once; its top ten account for more than 0.9%. The sequenced sample was naive CD4+ T cells sorted from blood. Subset described: CD45RA+ positively selected. The clonotype comes from a man aged 25 to 40 in good health. V is TRBV27 and J is TRBJ1-1, with 7 bases matching TRBD1. In nucleotides, the CDR3 is TGTGCCAGCAGGGTTCCAGGGGGCACTGAAGCTTTCTTT. This translates into CASRVPGGTEAFF.